This T cell receptor beta chain was documented in a study of post-analysis software for immune sequencing data. The CDR3 has 17 amino acids. CDR1 is SGHTA and CDR2 is FQGNSA in the germline V gene. V lost 5 bases and J lost 0, with 18 bases in between. Regarding the study as a whole: Roughly five TRBV segments appeared more often in patients than in controls, and TRBV5-6, TRBV5-1 and TRBV20-1 were among these. Significantly lower normalized Chao1 diversity was found in patients with multiple sclerosis relative to controls.

This clonotype was seen only a few times. Its specificity is not known. Sequencing libraries made from TCR beta cDNA carried unique molecular identifiers. TCRdb re-derived calls from the PCR reads in MiXCR, one entry per CDR3 protein. This sample carries about 770,000 distinct CDR3 sequences, under 60% of them seen once, and the ten largest clones take roughly 4.5%. The sequence was collected from a girl under 18 with multiple sclerosis. The chain recombines TRBV7-2 with TRBJ2-3, with D uncertain. Specimen: blood. The CDR3 DNA sequence: TGTGCCAGCAGCCCCTTCGGGTTAGGGCTCAGCACAGATACGCAGTATTTT. As protein: CASSPFGLGLSTDTQYF.